These 27 T cell receptor beta chains were sequenced from one sample in a study of T cells in Graves' hyperthyroidism and ophthalmopathy. Researchers amplified the TCR beta CDR3 regions from RNA transcripts. The HTBI primer set was used in a first-round RT-PCR of the TCR CDR3. MiXCR, run by TCRdb on the multiplex PCR reads, gives a single entry per CDR3 protein. The sample holds hundreds of thousands of distinct CDR3 sequences; just under 20% are singletons and the top ten take over 45%. Source material: blood. These receptors all come from a man aged 40-49 years with Graves' ophthalmopathy.

On this clonotype itself: At one boundary the junction diverges from the germline segment, which might be a read error. J is TRBJ1-1 and V is TRBV13; 7 positions agree with TRBD1. CDR3 length: 15 residues. Germline CDR1 is PRHDT and CDR2 is FYEKMQ (reference sequence). For the CDR3, the DNA is TGTGCCGGCAGCTTAGCACAGGGGTCGAACACTGAAGCCTTCTTT. Amino acids: CAGSLAQGSNTEAFF.

The sample holds many counts of this clonotype. The chain links TRBV6-2 or TRBV6-3 to TRBJ1-2; unclear D gene. This CDR3 contains 13 residues. Trimming took 2 bases from V and 8 from J, leaving 12 bases between them. Per germline, CDR1 MNHEY and CDR2 SVGEGT. Here the CDR3 reads CASSYDGLGGYTF. In DNA form, the CDR3 reads TGTGCCAGCAGTTACGACGGCTTGGGCGGCTACACCTTC.

The CDR3 bases are TGTGCCAGCAGGGCGCGGGACAGGGGTATCCTTTACGAGCAGTACTTC. Protein product: CASRARDRGILYEQYF. The rearrangement uses TRBV6-1 and TRBJ2-7, with TRBD1 identical over 10 bases. The CDR3 totals 16 residues. From germline, CDR1 is MNHNS and CDR2 SASEGT. J was trimmed by 4 bases and V by 6 bases; bases with no gene match: 12.

V is TRBV10-3 and J is TRBJ1-5, with unresolved D. Trimming took 8 bases from V and 4 from J, leaving 9 bases between them. The germline V gene encodes CDR1 ENHRY and CDR2 SYGVKD. The CDR3 totals 12 residues. This CDR3 is CAISPGNQPQHF. The CDR3 DNA reads as TGTGCCATCTCCCCCGGGAATCAGCCCCAGCATTTT.

The rearrangement uses TRBV2 and TRBJ1-3; the D gene is possibly TRBD1 (5 bases). CDR1 and CDR2 (germline): SNHLY, FYNNEI. CDR3 size: 14 residues. Trimming removed 7 bases at V and 1 base at J, with 11 bases between. The CDR3 is CASTYGGSGNTIYF. The CDR3 DNA follows: TGTGCCAGCACATACGGGGGGTCTGGAAACACCATATATTTT.

This clonotype was seen a handful of times. The chain combines TRBV12-3 or TRBV12-4 with TRBJ2-6; the D gene is possibly TRBD1 (6 bases). The CDR3 totals 13 residues. V was shortened by 11 bases and J by 0 bases, with 8 bases between the two germline ends. CDR3 loop: CASGDSGANVLTF. DNA of the CDR3: TGTGCCTCAGGGGACTCTGGGGCCAACGTCCTGACTTTC.

The chain recombines TRBV29-1 with TRBJ2-1; D uncertain. Germline V gives CDR1 SQVTM, CDR2 ANQGSEA. The V and J ends lost 7 bases and 0 bases respectively, with 13 bases between them. The CDR3 runs 14 residues. The CDR3 nucleotides read TGCAGCGGTGGTAGCTCCCCCTCCTACAATGAGCAGTTCTTC. Amino acids: CSGGSSPSYNEQFF.

As regards this clonotype: An end of the junction differs from the germline gene, which may be a read error. The chain combines TRBV9 with TRBJ2-3, with D perhaps matching TRBD1 or TRBD2 (6 bases each). The CDR3 totals 15 residues. Germline V gene lookup returns CDR1 SGDLS and CDR2 YYNGEE. CDR3: CASNPRGGSIDTQYF. CDR3 coding DNA: TGTGCCAGCAACCCTAGAGGGGGGAGCATAGATACGCAGTATTTT.

This sequence joins TRBV30 and TRBJ1-2; 7 bases align to TRBD1. In germline, CDR1 is GTSNPN, CDR2 SVGIG (reference sequence). V lost 0 bases, J lost 4 bases, and 17 bases stayed unmatched. The length of the CDR3 is 18 residues. In DNA, the CDR3 is TGTGCCTGGAGTGTACGGAGCCCGGGACAGATAGTTCCCTATGGCTACACCTTC. Protein product: CAWSVRSPGQIVPYGYTF.

This clonotype was counted many times. The V call is TRBV30, the J call TRBJ2-1; TRBD2 matches at 7 bases. From germline, CDR1 is GTSNPN and CDR2 SVGIG (reference sequence). Trimming took 8 bases from V and 2 from J; bases not matched to a gene: 9. CDR3 length: 14 amino acids. CDR3: CAQRRAGAYNEQFF. The DNA for the CDR3 is TGTGCCCAGAGGCGGGCGGGAGCCTACAATGAGCAGTTCTTC.

The sample holds many counts of this clonotype. The genes are TRBV11-2 and TRBJ2-1, with 10 bases aligning to TRBD2. J lost 0 bases, V lost 10 bases, and 6 bases had no gene match. The CDR3 covers 15 residues. Germline V lookup: CDR1 SGHAT, CDR2 FQNNGV. As DNA, the CDR3 is TGTGCCATCTCCCTAGCGGGGGCCTCCTACAATGAGCAGTTCTTC. Residues: CAISLAGASYNEQFF.

The chain couples TRBV19 to TRBJ2-6; D not resolved. The germline V gene has CDR1 LNHDA and CDR2 SQIVND (reference sequence). CDR3 size: 16 residues. V was pared by 7 bases and J by 0 bases, with 13 bases between. CDR3 DNA sequence: TGTGCCAGTAAGGTTGGGGTGGACTCTGGGGCCAACGTCCTGACTTTC. This translates into CASKVGVDSGANVLTF.

This clonotype has at least ten counts. The gene calls are TRBV7-2 and TRBJ2-2, with a weak D call TRBD2 (7 bases). Germline-derived CDR1 and CDR2 are SGHTA and FQGNSA. This CDR3 is 16 amino acids long. V was clipped by 5 bases and J by 4 bases, with 17 bases between them. The CDR3 sequence: CASSTFQGRGTGELFF. The CDR3, as DNA: TGTGCCAGCAGCACATTTCAGGGGAGGGGCACCGGGGAGCTGTTTTTT.

The chain has TRBV10-3 and TRBJ2-7; D perhaps matches TRBD1 (6 bases). V was cut by 6 bases and J by 3 bases, with 9 bases left in between. Looked up from germline, CDR1 is ENHRY and CDR2 is SYGVKD. The CDR3 sequence is 12 residues long. CDR3 nucleotide sequence: TGTGCCATCAGCACACAGGGCTACGAGCAGTACTTC. As protein: CAISTQGYEQYF.

Details on this clonotype: Being one base from a much bigger clone, this may be a read error. The chain is built from TRBV18 and TRBJ2-3; D possibly corresponds to TRBD1 (6 bases). Germline V lookup: CDR1 KGHSH, CDR2 LQKENI. V lost 0 bases, J lost 0 bases, and 10 bases lay in between. This CDR3 is built from 16 residues. The CDR3, as DNA: TGTGCCAGCTCACCACCGGGGGCAGTGAGCACAGATACGCAGTATTTT. Translated, it gives CASSPPGAVSTDTQYF.

With respect to this clonotype: The junction and the germline gene differ at one end; a read error may be behind it. CDR3 amino acids: CPSSQPKETQYF. DNA for the CDR3: TGTCCCAGCAGCCAACCTAAAGAGACCCAGTACTTC. The V gene is TRBV7-2, the J gene TRBJ2-5; D not certain. Germline CDR1 and CDR2: SGHTA and FQGNSA. There are 12 residues in the CDR3.

As regards this clonotype: A read error may produce the germline difference seen at one junction end. The chain uses TRBV12-3 or TRBV12-4 and TRBJ1-2; D is unclear. This CDR3 is built from 12 residues. CDR3 sequence (DNA): TGTGCCAGCAGTTTACACGGGGTCGGCTACGCCTTC. It codes for CASSLHGVGYAF.

J is TRBJ1-2 and V is TRBV20-1; D unresolved. The CDR3 covers 13 residues. Germline V lookup: CDR1 DFQATT, CDR2 SNEGSKA (reference sequence). Trimming took 1 base from V and 5 from J, leaving 11 bases between them. The CDR3 DNA follows: TGCAGTGCTAGAGCCGGCGTGGGTTATGGCTACACCTTC. Translated: CSARAGVGYGYTF.

This clonotype was counted many times. The DNA for the CDR3 is TGTGCCAGCAGCTACGGGGCTAGCGACACCGGGGAGCTGTTTTTT. It translates to CASSYGASDTGELFF. The chain combines TRBV5-5 with TRBJ2-2, with D possibly matching TRBD2 (6 bases). The ends were cut back, 3 bases at V and 3 bases at J, with 12 bases in the middle. Germline V gene sequence: CDR1 SGHKS, CDR2 YYEKEE (reference sequence). This CDR3 spans 15 amino acids.

This rearrangement joins TRBV6-5 to TRBJ2-1; D possibly corresponds to TRBD1 (6 bases). Germline values: CDR1 MNHEY, CDR2 SVGAGI. The length of the CDR3 is 18 residues. V was clipped by 4 bases and J by 5 bases, with 24 bases between them. DNA for the CDR3: TGTGCCAGCAGTTCCCGTTTTGTCTGGGGACAAATGGACAATGAGCAGTTCTTC. This encodes CASSSRFVWGQMDNEQFF.

This clonotype turned up a few times. This chain links TRBV3-1 with TRBJ1-6, with no clear D. The CDR3 covers 15 residues. V lost 1 base, J lost 0 bases, and 4 bases lay in between. Germline V gene lookup returns CDR1 LGHDT and CDR2 YNNKEL (reference sequence). CDR3 nucleotides: TGTGCCAGCAGCCAAGGCAGCTCCTATAATTCACCCCTCCACTTT. It specifies CASSQGSSYNSPLHF.

This clonotype was seen once. V gene TRBV7-9 combines with J gene TRBJ1-4; tentatively, D is TRBD1 (5 bases). The length of the CDR3 is 20 residues. Germline V lookup: CDR1 SEHNR, CDR2 FQNEAQ (reference sequence). V shed 1 base and J shed 7 bases, with 28 bases lying between them. The CDR3 nucleotides read TGTGCCAGCAGCTTAGTGGGTAGCGGATGGGAGGGACTCGAATTTGAAAAACTGTTTTTT. Translation gives CASSLVGSGWEGLEFEKLFF. Looking up the rest from reference TRBV7-9 and TRBJ1-4 gives the full variable domain: DTGVSQNPRHKITKRGQNVTFRCDPISEHNRLYWYRQTLGQGPEFLTYFQNEAQLEKSRLLSDRFSAERPKGSFSTLEIQRTEQGDSAMYLCASSLVGSGWEGLEFEKLFFGSGTQLSVL.

This clonotype was seen a few times. The chain is built from TRBV3-1 and TRBJ2-1; 9 bases agree with TRBD2. CDR1 and CDR2 (germline): LGHDT, YNNKEL (reference sequence). CDR3 size: 16 residues. V shed 3 bases, J shed 3 bases, and the junction held 6 bases outside the gene matches. CDR3 DNA sequence: TGTGCCAGCAGCCAGACTAGCGGATTCAACTACAATGAGCAGTTCTTC. It encodes CASSQTSGFNYNEQFF.

This chain links TRBV29-1 with TRBJ2-7; TRBD1 might be the D (6 bases). CDR1 and CDR2 (germline): SQVTM, ANQGSEA. V was shortened by 6 bases and J by 6 bases, with 12 bases between the two germline ends. The CDR3 loop spans 11 amino acids. CDR3 in amino acids: CSVEGQFEQYF. In nucleotides, the CDR3 is TGCAGCGTCGAGGGACAATTCGAGCAGTACTTC.

J is TRBJ2-7 and V is TRBV5-1, with 9 bases matching TRBD2. J gave up 6 bases and V 0 bases, and 4 bases lay outside the gene matches. The CDR3 spans 14 residues. Germline V gives CDR1 SGHRS, CDR2 YFSETQ. The CDR3 loop reads CASSLAREGREQYF. CDR3 sequence (DNA): TGCGCCAGCAGCTTGGCGCGGGAGGGGCGCGAGCAGTACTTC.

This clonotype was seen more than once but under ten times. The chain couples TRBV30 to TRBJ1-6; tentatively, D is TRBD1 (6 bases). The CDR3 covers 15 residues. V was clipped by 3 bases and J by 10 bases, with 19 bases between them. Germline values: CDR1 GTSNPN, CDR2 SVGIG (reference sequence). Here the CDR3 reads CAWSLGGLGLSPLHF. DNA for the CDR3: TGTGCCTGGAGCCTAGGGGGATTGGGGTTGTCACCCCTCCACTTT.

This clonotype was seen ten or more times. The V gene is TRBV18, the J gene TRBJ2-5; D call uncertain. CDR1 and CDR2 from the germline V gene are KGHSH and LQKENI. This CDR3 has 14 amino acids. Trimming pared 3 bases from V and 5 bases from J, leaving 13 bases between. The CDR3 spells CASSPSSTRETQYF. CDR3 in DNA: TGTGCCAGCTCACCTTCCTCTACTCGGGAGACCCAGTACTTC.